These 4 T cell receptor beta chains were sequenced from one sample in a study of blood T cell repertoires in COVID-19. Only in-frame clones appear in the TCRdb table, and some are missing; sequencing was by immunoSEQ multiplex PCR. The table includes a few hundred thousand clones, 80% to 85% detected once. Source material: peripheral blood. These receptors were obtained from a woman aged 55-69 years who had recovered from COVID-19.

The DNA for the CDR3 is TGTGCCTGGAGTGTCCGTGGCAAGGGCTACACCTTC. It codes for CAWSVRGKGYTF. The V and J genes are TRBV30 and TRBJ1-2; no clear D gene. V was shortened by 0 bases and J by 8 bases, with 10 bases between the two germline ends. In germline, CDR1 is GTSNPN, CDR2 SVGIG (reference sequence). The CDR3 sequence is 12 residues long. The full variable domain, in which reference TRBV30 and TRBJ1-2 provide the parts outside the CDR3, is SQTIHQWPATLVQPVGSPLSLECTVEGTSNPNLYWYRQAAGRGLQLLFYSVGIGQISSEVPQNLSASRPQDRQFILSSKKLLLSDSGFYLCAWSVRGKGYTFGSGTRLTVV.

This chain joins TRBV5-1 and TRBJ1-2, with 7 bases lining up with TRBD1. CDR3 length equals 13 residues. Germline assignment: CDR1 SGHRS and CDR2 YFSETQ. V lost 0 bases to trimming and J lost 10 bases; unmatched junction nucleotides: 6. Here the CDR3 reads CASSLAQGQFYTF. CDR3 in DNA: TGCGCCAGCAGCTTGGCCCAGGGACAGTTCTACACCTTC.

J is TRBJ2-3 and V is TRBV2, with 9 nucleotides matching TRBD2. CDR3 length: 16 amino acids. V lost 6 bases, J lost 0 bases, and 7 bases stayed unmatched. CDR1 is SNHLY and CDR2 is FYNNEI in the germline V gene. The CDR3 reads CASRARGGLSTDTQYF. CDR3 in DNA: TGTGCCAGCAGGGCGCGGGGGGGACTTAGCACAGATACGCAGTATTTT.

J is TRBJ1-1 and V is TRBV2; D remains unclear. Trimming took off 3 bases at V and 5 bases at J, with 16 bases between the two ends. The CDR3 has 15 residues. Looked up from germline, CDR1 is SNHLY and CDR2 is FYNNEI. In DNA form, the CDR3 reads TGTGCCAGCAGTGAGATGCCCGCCCCGGGGACTGAAGCTTTCTTT. Translated: CASSEMPAPGTEAFF.